This T cell receptor (beta chain) was sequenced during a study of blood T cell repertoires in COVID-19. About the research overall: Material from acute and convalescent COVID-19 was sourced from the United States, Italy and Spain. PBMCs, B-cell-depleted T cells, or T cells provided the cDNA or gDNA that made up the material.

Authors' data handling: Nucleated cell number was recorded as an estimate derived from reference gene primer amplification. Sequenced by immunoSEQ multiplex PCR; TCRdb stores in-frame clones only, minus some. V, J and clone size reflect that table, while D and trimming were determined from the DNA. The data hold about 100,000 clones, with just over 85% observed a single time. V lost 0 bases to trimming and J lost 2 bases, with 14 bases between them. The CDR3 has 16 amino acids. Germline CDR1 LNHNV, CDR2 YYDKDF (reference sequence). The receptor's source is a human donor in a cohort sampled during active COVID-19. The sequenced sample was peripheral blood. V and J are TRBV15 and TRBJ2-7; a possible D gene is TRBD1 (6 bases). CDR3 bases: TGTGCCACCAGCAGAGAGGCTAACAGGGAACCCTACGAGCAGTACTTC. Translation: CATSREANREPYEQYF.